The 27 T cell receptor beta chains in this list originate from one sample, sequenced in a study of beta chain features in type 1 diabetes. Sequenced material consisted of expressed TCRB transcripts (all of the isolated RNA was reverse transcribed). Clones were read by immunoSEQ multiplex PCR, and TCRdb kept only the in-frame ones, dropping some. The sample has some 500,000 clones; roughly 11% are singletons. Sequenced material: naive CD4+ T cells from blood. These receptor sequences come from a woman aged 18-29 years in good health.

This clone was counted a few times. This chain links TRBV10-3 with TRBJ2-7; D gene unclear. V was trimmed by 0 bases and J by 3 bases, leaving 6 bases between them. The V gene's germline CDR1 is ENHRY and CDR2 SYGVKD. The CDR3 has 13 amino acids. CDR3 amino acids: CAISESRRYEQYF. The CDR3 coding sequence is TGTGCCATCAGTGAGTCTCGCCGCTACGAGCAGTACTTC.

This clone has just a few counts. The gene calls are TRBV9 and TRBJ2-1; TRBD2 might be the D (7 bases). Trimming removed 2 bases from V and 4 bases from J, with 19 bases in between. The CDR3 is made up of 17 amino acids. Germline V lookup: CDR1 SGDLS, CDR2 YYNGEE. CDR3 loop: CASSVNPQGGGYNEQFF. Here the CDR3 DNA reads TGTGCCAGCAGCGTTAACCCCCAGGGAGGGGGATACAATGAGCAGTTCTTC.

Turning to this clone: Distinct nucleotide sequences in the sample also encode this CDR3. V and J are TRBV5-1 and TRBJ2-3, with a tentative D call TRBD1 (6 bases). Germline V gene data show CDR1 as SGHRS and CDR2 as YFSETQ. The CDR3 sequence is 13 residues long. The V end was cut by 1 base, the J end by 4 bases, with 7 bases between. The CDR3 DNA reads TGCGCCAGCAGCTTGACAGGGTCAGATACGCAGTATTTT. Protein product: CASSLTGSDTQYF. Full variable domain (remainder filled in from reference TRBV5-1 and TRBJ2-3): KAGVTQTPRYLIKTRGQQVTLSCSPISGHRSVSWYQQTPGQGLQFLFEYFSETQRNKGNFPGRFSGRQFSNSRSEMNVSTLELGDSALYLCASSLTGSDTQYFGPGTRLTVL.

This clone has just a few counts. The gene calls are TRBV7-2 and TRBJ1-1; 8 positions agree with TRBD1. The V segment lost 6 bases and the J segment 4 bases; nucleotides outside the gene matches: 7. This CDR3 is 14 amino acids long. Germline CDR1 and CDR2: SGHTA and FQGNSA. CDR3 sequence reads: CASRRTGTGTEAFF. The CDR3 DNA reads TGTGCCAGCAGGAGGACAGGGACGGGCACTGAAGCTTTCTTT.

This clone came up a few times. The J gene is TRBJ2-7, the V gene TRBV5-6; TRBD2 aligns across 8 bases. J gave up 5 bases and V 2 bases, and 6 bases lay outside the gene matches. CDR3 length: 14 amino acids. CDR1 is SGHDT and CDR2 is YYEEEE in the germline V gene. This CDR3 is CASSFLTSAHEQYF. In DNA form, the CDR3 reads TGTGCCAGCAGCTTCCTGACTAGCGCTCACGAGCAGTACTTC.

This clone was observed at least ten times. This chain uses TRBV7-2 with TRBJ2-3, with 9 nucleotides matching TRBD2. CDR1 SGHTA and CDR2 FQGNSA come from the germline V gene. With V trimmed by 4 bases and J by 4 bases, 6 bases remained unmatched. This CDR3 has 15 amino acids. CDR3 amino acids: CASSSLAGVADTQYF. CDR3 coding DNA: TGTGCCAGCAGCTCTTTAGCGGGAGTGGCAGATACGCAGTATTTT. Filled out from reference TRBV7-2 and TRBJ2-3, the complete variable domain reads GAGVSQSPSNKVTEKGKDVELRCDPISGHTALYWYRQSLGQGLEFLIYFQGNSAPDKSGLPSDRFSAERTGGSVSTLTIQRTQQEDSAVYLCASSSLAGVADTQYFGPGTRLTVL.

The DNA for the CDR3 is TGTGCCAGCAGACGAGACACCAACCTTTCGGGAGAGCAGTACTTC. Protein sequence: CASRRDTNLSGEQYF. The chain has TRBV2 and TRBJ2-7; a possible D gene is TRBD2 (5 bases). V lost 6 bases to trimming and J lost 7 bases, with 22 bases between them. Germline V lookup: CDR1 SNHLY, CDR2 FYNNEI. This CDR3 comprises 15 residues.

This clone has more than one count but fewer than ten. V usage is TRBV6-5 and J usage is TRBJ2-3; D might be TRBD1 (5 bases). Between the trimmed V and J ends, which lost 5 bases and 3 bases, there was a span of 9 bases. Germline CDR1 MNHEY, CDR2 SVGAGI. CDR3 length equals 13 residues. The CDR3 region has the DNA TGTGCCAGCAGTGGTAGGGGAACAGATACGCAGTATTTT. It is translated as CASSGRGTDTQYF.

In DNA form, the CDR3 reads TGTGCCAGCTCAGTTGACAGGGATGCTGGCTACACCTTC. Translation gives CASSVDRDAGYTF. This chain uses TRBV18 with TRBJ1-2; 7 bases align to TRBD1. The germline CDR1 and CDR2 sequences are KGHSH and LQKENI. This CDR3 has 13 amino acids. Trimming took 5 bases from V and 7 from J; bases not matched to a gene: 7.

The chain links TRBV6-5 to TRBJ2-1, with D tentatively TRBD1 (5 bases). V shed 5 bases and J shed 5 bases, with 13 bases lying between them. CDR1 is MNHEY and CDR2 is SVGAGI in the germline V gene. CDR3 size: 14 residues. The CDR3 loop is CASSRMAGNNEQFF. The DNA for the CDR3 is TGTGCCAGCAGTCGGATGGCAGGGAACAATGAGCAGTTCTTC.

With respect to this clone: Distinct nucleotide sequences in the sample also encode this CDR3. The rearrangement uses TRBV18 and TRBJ2-3; D gene ambiguous. CDR3 length: 14 residues. V was shortened by 3 bases and J by 0 bases, with 7 bases between the two germline ends. The germline V gene encodes CDR1 KGHSH and CDR2 LQKENI. CDR3 region: CASSPPASTDTQYF. For the CDR3, the DNA is TGTGCCAGCTCACCGCCTGCGAGCACAGATACGCAGTATTTT.

This clone turned up a few times. The chain uses TRBV29-1 and TRBJ2-3; D is perhaps TRBD1 or TRBD2 (5 bases each). The CDR3 extends over 15 amino acids. Per germline, CDR1 SQVTM and CDR2 ANQGSEA. V gave up 6 bases and J gave up 3 bases, with 19 bases separating them. Here the CDR3 DNA reads TGCAGCGTGAGGCCTCGACAGCGAGGGACAGATACGCAGTATTTT. Translation: CSVRPRQRGTDTQYF.

This clone was detected only a few times. This may come from a read error, since a much larger clone is one base off. Other DNA sequences of this sample code for an identical CDR3. The chain joins TRBV11-2 to TRBJ2-5; unclear D gene. CDR3 length equals 11 residues. V shed 2 bases and J shed 4 bases, with 2 bases lying between them. The germline gives CDR1 SGHAT, CDR2 FQNNGV. DNA of the CDR3: TGTGCCAGCAGCTTACGAGAGACCCAGTACTTC. Translated: CASSLRETQYF. Drawing the rest from reference TRBV11-2 and TRBJ2-5, the complete variable domain is EAGVAQSPRYKIIEKRQSVAFWCNPISGHATLYWYQQILGQGPKLLIQFQNNGVVDDSQLPKDRFSAERLKGVDSTLKIQPAKLEDSAVYLCASSLRETQYFGPGTRLLVL.

The J gene is TRBJ2-1, the V gene TRBV7-3; D may be TRBD2 (5 bases). Germline-derived CDR1 and CDR2 are SGHTA and FQGTGA. The germline V and J ends were trimmed by 1 base and 2 bases, with 12 bases remaining between them. This CDR3 region has 16 residues. The CDR3 bases are TGTGCCAGCAGCTTAAAGTCCGGCGGGCCCTACAATGAGCAGTTCTTC. This gives the protein CASSLKSGGPYNEQFF.

The chain couples TRBV4-1 to TRBJ2-4; TRBD2 aligns across 10 bases. The J segment lost 2 bases and the V segment lost 1 base, leaving 8 bases of the junction unmatched. CDR1 MGHRA and CDR2 YSYEKL come from the germline V gene. This CDR3 spans 18 amino acids. Here the CDR3 DNA reads TGCGCCAGCAGCCAAGGAAGCGGGGGGGCCGGAACCAAAAACATTCAGTACTTC. This codes for CASSQGSGGAGTKNIQYF.

The CDR3 protein is CASSFGQAHTRNEKLFF. The CDR3 bases are TGTGCCAGCAGCTTTGGACAGGCCCACACCCGGAATGAAAAACTGTTTTTT. This sequence joins TRBV7-8 and TRBJ1-4; 7 bases match TRBD1. V was pared by 3 bases and J by 5 bases, with 12 bases of the junction left unmatched. CDR3 length equals 17 residues. Germline V lookup: CDR1 SGHVS, CDR2 FQNEAQ.

This clone was counted between two and nine times. This chain uses TRBV9 with TRBJ1-6; D might be TRBD1 (5 bases). This CDR3 region has 15 residues. In germline, CDR1 is SGDLS, CDR2 YYNGEE. V dropped 3 bases and J dropped 4 bases, with 11 bases sitting between them. The DNA of the CDR3 is TGTGCCAGCAGCGCTGGGACGGCGTATAATTCACCCCTCCACTTT. Amino acids: CASSAGTAYNSPLHF.

The sample holds a few counts of this clone. The chain couples TRBV27 to TRBJ1-5; TRBD1 is a possible D gene (5 bases). Trimming removed 8 bases at V and 4 bases at J, with 15 bases between. The V gene's germline CDR1 is MNHEY and CDR2 SMNVEV (reference sequence). The CDR3 totals 14 residues. The CDR3 DNA is TGTGCCAGCGCTATCTCCAGGGAGAATCAGCCCCAGCATTTT. It codes for CASAISRENQPQHF.

DNA of the CDR3: TGCGCCAGCAGCTTCACTGTACAAGAGACCCAGTACTTC. This gives the protein CASSFTVQETQYF. The chain uses TRBV5-1 and TRBJ2-5; D is unresolved. This CDR3 spans 13 amino acids. Germline V gene lookup returns CDR1 SGHRS and CDR2 YFSETQ. V lost 2 bases to trimming and J lost 2 bases, with 7 bases between them.

V gene TRBV14 combines with J gene TRBJ1-2; D gene unclear. Trimming shortened V by 0 bases and J by 7 bases, and 6 bases separated the two germline ends. Germline assignment: CDR1 SGHDN and CDR2 FVKESK. The CDR3 runs 12 residues. The DNA of the CDR3 is TGTGCCAGCAGCCAAGATCTTGGTGGCTACACCTTC. It specifies CASSQDLGGYTF. The entire variable domain, with the rest obtained from reference TRBV14 and TRBJ1-2, is as follows: EAGVTQFPSHSVIEKGQTVTLRCDPISGHDNLYWYRRVMGKEIKFLLHFVKESKQDESGMPNNRFLAERTGGTYSTLKVQPAELEDSGVYFCASSQDLGGYTFGSGTRLTVV.

The sample holds a few counts of this clone. The chain recombines TRBV29-1 with TRBJ2-1; D is uncertain. Germline loops: CDR1 SQVTM, CDR2 ANQGSEA. The CDR3 is made up of 13 amino acids. V lost 7 bases, J lost 4 bases, and 14 bases lay in between. This CDR3 is CSAKGSVYNEQFF. Here the CDR3 DNA reads TGCAGCGCAAAGGGCTCAGTTTACAATGAGCAGTTCTTC.

The chain links TRBV4-1 to TRBJ2-4; D not certain. The V end lost 0 bases, the J end lost 2 bases, and 5 bases lay between the germline ends. Germline lookup yields CDR1 MGHRA and CDR2 YSYEKL. The CDR3 has 14 residues. CDR3 protein: CASSQDESKNIQYF. The DNA for the CDR3 is TGCGCCAGCAGCCAAGACGAATCCAAAAACATTCAGTACTTC.

This clone was seen more than once but under ten times. The V and J genes are TRBV9 and TRBJ2-7; D might be TRBD2 (5 bases). The germline V gene has CDR1 SGDLS and CDR2 YYNGEE. V lost 9 bases and J lost 0, with 19 bases in between. The CDR3 covers 15 residues. The CDR3 DNA reads as TGTGCCATTACAAAGAGGACTGACCGCTCCTACGAGCAGTACGTC. As protein: CAITKRTDRSYEQYV.

At least ten counts were recorded for this clone. The chain couples TRBV30 to TRBJ1-1, with 12 bases matching TRBD1. CDR3 length: 16 residues. Germline assignment: CDR1 GTSNPN and CDR2 SVGIG (reference sequence). J was trimmed by 3 bases and V by 2 bases; bases with no gene match: 7. The CDR3 nucleotides read TGTGCCTGGAGTAAATGGGACAGGGGGCTCGACACTGAAGCTTTCTTT. This translates into CAWSKWDRGLDTEAFF.

The J gene is TRBJ2-7, the V gene TRBV30; perhaps TRBD2 as D (7 bases). In germline, CDR1 is GTSNPN, CDR2 SVGIG (reference sequence). V lost 3 bases and J lost 2, with 17 bases in between. This CDR3 region has 15 residues. The CDR3 region is CAWSPSRGLPYEQYF. The CDR3 DNA sequence: TGTGCCTGGAGCCCTTCGCGGGGGCTCCCCTACGAGCAGTACTTC.

This clone has just a few counts. This rearrangement joins TRBV27 to TRBJ2-7; TRBD2 aligns across 9 bases. Unmatched junction bases numbered 11, after V lost 6 bases and J lost 2 bases. Germline V lookup: CDR1 MNHEY, CDR2 SMNVEV (reference sequence). This CDR3 has 16 residues. CDR3 in amino acids: CASRRIGSGGAYEQYV. For the CDR3, the DNA is TGTGCCAGCAGACGAATAGGTAGCGGGGGAGCCTACGAGCAGTACGTC.

This clone was recorded a few times. This chain uses TRBV14 with TRBJ1-1, with 7 bases fitting TRBD1. V trimming: 3 bases; J trimming: 0 bases; junction bases outside the gene matches: 7. The CDR3 is made up of 16 amino acids. Germline CDR1 is SGHDN and CDR2 is FVKESK. The CDR3 DNA reads TGTGCCAGCAGCCATGTAGGGGACAGTTTGAACACTGAAGCTTTCTTT. This encodes CASSHVGDSLNTEAFF.